One and the same sample provided the 17 T cell receptor beta chains below, sequenced in a study of graft-versus-host responses after intestinal transplantation. No antigen is known for these receptors. This table comes from immunoSEQ multiplex PCR, and its TCRdb copy is limited to in-frame clones, with some not included. The table includes about 90,000 clones, around nine tenths detected once. This sample comprised unstimulated CD8+ T cells sorted from spleen or lymph node cells, obtained before intestinal transplant. All receptors derive from a human donor who received an intestinal transplant.

This clone was observed a single time. J is TRBJ1-1 and V is TRBV15; perhaps TRBD1 as D (5 bases). V dropped 1 base and J dropped 4 bases, with 13 bases sitting between them. This CDR3 is 15 amino acids long. Germline V CDR1 and CDR2: LNHNV, YYDKDF (reference sequence). This CDR3 reads CATSRVFGGGTEAFF. The CDR3 nucleotides are TGTGCCACCAGCAGAGTCTTCGGGGGGGGCACTGAAGCTTTCTTT.

This clone showed up just once. The identical CDR3 is also encoded by other nucleotide sequences in the sample. The chain combines TRBV19 with TRBJ2-6; 8 bases match TRBD1. With 3 bases clipped from V and 3 bases from J, the junction kept 4 bases outside the gene matches. The CDR3 contains 16 residues. Per the germline V gene, CDR1 is LNHDA and CDR2 is SQIVND (reference sequence). The DNA for the CDR3 is TGTGCCAGTAGTATGGCAGGGGGCTTTGGGGCCAACGTCCTGACTTTC. This encodes CASSMAGGFGANVLTF.

The chain is built from TRBV7-9 and TRBJ2-1; D is unclear. This CDR3 is 13 amino acids long. Per germline, CDR1 SEHNR and CDR2 FQNEAQ (reference sequence). Trimming removed 7 bases from V and 3 bases from J, with 10 bases in between. CDR3 region: CASTPENYNEQFF. The CDR3 DNA reads TGTGCCAGCACCCCCGAGAACTACAATGAGCAGTTCTTC.

The rearrangement links TRBV10-2 to TRBJ2-7; TRBD2 agrees at 11 bases. This CDR3 spans 16 amino acids. Germline V CDR1 and CDR2: WSHSY, SAAADI. J lost 3 bases, V lost 0 bases, and 4 bases had no gene match. Here the CDR3 reads CASSESGTSGLYEQYF. The CDR3 DNA follows: TGCGCCAGCAGTGAGTCGGGGACTAGCGGACTCTACGAGCAGTACTTC.

Worth noting for this clone: Other DNA sequences in this specimen translate into the identical CDR3. V and J are TRBV19 and TRBJ2-7; 8 nucleotides line up with TRBD1. Germline CDR1 and CDR2: LNHDA and SQIVND (reference sequence). The CDR3 consists of 14 residues. With 9 bases clipped from V and 3 bases from J, the junction kept 10 bases outside the gene matches. In DNA form, the CDR3 reads TGTGCCAGCAGTCGAGGGGGACAGGTCTACGAGCAGTACTTC. This translates into CASSRGGQVYEQYF.

The sample holds a few counts of this clone. V is TRBV6-5 and J is TRBJ1-6; 9 bases align to TRBD1. Germline V gives CDR1 MNHEY, CDR2 SVGAGI. The CDR3 covers 15 residues. Trimming removed 5 bases from V and 9 bases from J; junction bases left unmatched: 8. The CDR3 DNA follows: TGTGCCAGCAGTAAGACCGGGACAGGGAGTTCACCCCTCCACTTT. This encodes CASSKTGTGSSPLHF.

This sequence joins TRBV4-1 and TRBJ1-5, with 7 nucleotides matching TRBD1. Trimming removed 4 bases from V and 5 bases from J; junction bases left unmatched: 8. This CDR3 spans 15 amino acids. Germline assignment: CDR1 MGHRA and CDR2 YSYEKL. CDR3 sequence (DNA): TGCGCCAGCAGCCCTGGGGGACAGAAGGATCAGCCCCAGCATTTT. Amino acids: CASSPGGQKDQPQHF.

The V and J genes are TRBV7-3 and TRBJ2-2; D unresolved. Trimming shortened V by 2 bases and J by 0 bases, and 7 bases separated the two germline ends. The length of the CDR3 is 15 residues. CDR1 and CDR2 (germline): SGHTA, FQGTGA. The CDR3 region has the DNA TGTGCCAGCAGCTTAGGAGAGTCGAACACCGGGGAGCTGTTTTTT. As protein: CASSLGESNTGELFF.

This rearrangement joins TRBV5-4 to TRBJ1-5; D is undetermined. The germline V gene encodes CDR1 SGHNT and CDR2 YYREEE (reference sequence). The V end was cut by 1 base, the J end by 5 bases, with 19 bases between. The CDR3 length is 17 residues. CDR3 sequence (DNA): TGTGCCAGCAGCTTGTATCGGGTTCGGGGATCGTATCAGCCCCAGCATTTT. Translated, it gives CASSLYRVRGSYQPQHF.

The chain is built from TRBV6-1 and TRBJ2-1; TRBD1 might be the D (5 bases). V lost 3 bases to trimming and J lost 0 bases, with 6 bases between them. Germline lookup yields CDR1 MNHNS and CDR2 SASEGT. The CDR3 loop spans 14 amino acids. CDR3 protein: CASSDRASYNEQFF. CDR3 DNA sequence: TGTGCCAGCAGTGACAGGGCCTCCTACAATGAGCAGTTCTTC.

The rearrangement joins TRBV11-2 to TRBJ1-2, with D maybe TRBD1 (5 bases). This CDR3 comprises 13 residues. Germline V gene data show CDR1 as SGHAT and CDR2 as FQNNGV. Trimming took 7 bases from V and 6 from J, leaving 15 bases between them. Here the CDR3 reads CASTDGGGHGYTF. The DNA for the CDR3 is TGTGCCAGCACCGACGGGGGAGGGCATGGCTACACCTTC.

V and J are TRBV9 and TRBJ2-1; perhaps TRBD2 as D (6 bases). The germline V and J ends were trimmed by 0 bases and 6 bases, with 13 bases remaining between them. The germline gives CDR1 SGDLS, CDR2 YYNGEE. CDR3 size: 15 residues. CDR3 sequence: CASSVELAHGNEQFF. In DNA form, the CDR3 reads TGTGCCAGCAGCGTAGAACTAGCCCACGGCAATGAGCAGTTCTTC.

This clone was observed a handful of times. CDR3 in amino acids: CASSIGPFGMNTEAFF. CDR3 nucleotides: TGTGCCAGTAGTATAGGCCCATTCGGGATGAACACTGAAGCTTTCTTT. The chain is built from TRBV19 and TRBJ1-1; D gene ambiguous. The ends were cut back, 1 base at V and 0 bases at J, with 12 bases in the middle. Germline V gene lookup returns CDR1 LNHDA and CDR2 SQIVND (reference sequence). This CDR3 is 16 amino acids long. Looking up the rest from reference TRBV19 and TRBJ1-1 gives the full variable domain: DGGITQSPKYLFRKEGQNVTLSCEQNLNHDAMYWYRQDPGQGLRLIYYSQIVNDFQKGDIAEGYSVSREKKESFPLTVTSAQKNPTAFYLCASSIGPFGMNTEAFFGQGTRLTVV.

This clone was recorded once. This rearrangement joins TRBV5-6 to TRBJ2-5, with a possible D match to TRBD1 (5 bases). The ends were cut back, 0 bases at V and 3 bases at J, with 6 bases in the middle. Germline V gene lookup returns CDR1 SGHDT and CDR2 YYEEEE. The CDR3 has 13 amino acids. The CDR3 DNA sequence: TGTGCCAGCAGCTTGGAACAGGAAGAGACCCAGTACTTC. Encoded protein: CASSLEQEETQYF.

In DNA form, the CDR3 reads TGTGCCAGCAGCTTCGATCCTCCCCCGGGAGGCACCGGGGAGCTGTTTTTT. Encoded protein: CASSFDPPPGGTGELFF. This chain joins TRBV7-8 and TRBJ2-2; 7 nucleotides align to TRBD2. Trimming removed 3 bases from V and 4 bases from J; junction bases left unmatched: 11. The CDR3 is 17 amino acids. CDR1 and CDR2 (germline): SGHVS, FQNEAQ.

The gene calls are TRBV11-2 and TRBJ1-1; D is perhaps TRBD1 (6 bases). V was clipped by 5 bases and J by 2 bases, with 18 bases between them. Germline V lookup: CDR1 SGHAT, CDR2 FQNNGV. CDR3 length: 16 amino acids. DNA for the CDR3: TGTGCCAGCAGCCCAGTGGGGGCTTCTCGCAACACTGAAGCTTTCTTT. The encoded protein is CASSPVGASRNTEAFF.

J is TRBJ2-3 and V is TRBV7-9; no firm D call. With 5 bases removed from V and 4 bases from J, the gap between germline ends came to 22 bases. CDR3 size: 17 residues. Germline CDR1 and CDR2: SEHNR and FQNEAQ (reference sequence). The CDR3 DNA reads TGTGCCAGCAGCACCACCCCCGACGGTGAGGCGGCAGATACGCAGTATTTT. Its protein product is CASSTTPDGEAADTQYF. Based on the CDR3 plus reference TRBV7-9 and TRBJ2-3, the full variable domain is DTGVSQNPRHKITKRGQNVTFRCDPISEHNRLYWYRQTLGQGPEFLTYFQNEAQLEKSRLLSDRFSAERPKGSFSTLEIQRTEQGDSAMYLCASSTTPDGEAADTQYFGPGTRLTVL.